This T cell receptor (beta chain) appears in the sequencing data of a study of identical twins. This clonotype turned up a few times. Antigen: not known. Donors were all healthy Caucasians. Study observations and caveats: For cord blood, abundant beta clonotypes had fewer insertions, unlike memory repertoires, which showed none.

Template switching supplied a universal primer site; unique molecular identifiers were carried on the cDNA. From the 5' RACE reads, TCRdb called clonotypes with MiXCR, one entry per CDR3 protein. The sample lists a few hundred thousand distinct CDR3 sequences, roughly an eighth occurring once. The same data also went into a second study, on yellow fever vaccine responses in identical twins.

This TCR was sampled from a woman between 18 and 29 years old in good health. The sample consisted of memory (CD45RO+) T cells sorted from blood.

The CDR3 here is CASSLFVAGAYNEQFF. CDR3 coding DNA: TGTGCCAGCAGCTTGTTCGTAGCGGGAGCTTACAATGAGCAGTTCTTC. The chain has TRBV5-5 and TRBJ2-1, with TRBD2 matching 9 bases. The junction had 6 bases not matched to a gene; V was cut back by 1 base and J by 4 bases. This CDR3 has 16 residues. The germline CDR1 and CDR2 sequences are SGHKS and YYEKEE (reference sequence).